This T cell receptor beta chain was observed in a study of cytomegalovirus exposure and HLA in healthy donors. Study-level information: The use of the same platform for the roughly 120 validation repertoires and the approximately 730 first-cohort repertoires was reported by a later analysis. Study-wide results and caveats: Rarity characterized most TCR sequences, yet some public TCRs appeared in many donors. The tendency of first-cohort TCR clusters to co-occur in the 120 validation repertoires was identified by a subsequent analysis.

This table comes from immunoSEQ multiplex PCR, and its TCRdb copy is limited to in-frame clones, with some not included. Of about 170,000 clones listed, about 89% were seen once; the top ten hold approximately 2.6%. Per the germline V gene, CDR1 is MRHNA and CDR2 is SNTAGT. J was trimmed by 5 bases and V by 5 bases; bases with no gene match: 5. CDR3 length equals 15 residues. Notes on this clone: Its antigen is currently unknown.

The source of this sequence is a man aged 18 to 29 in good health and CMV-seropositive. Material for sequencing was PBMCs. The chain is built from TRBV6-4 and TRBJ2-2; 10 positions match TRBD2. The CDR3 protein is CASSQTSGSTGELFF. CDR3 nucleotides: TGTGCCAGCAGTCAGACTAGCGGGTCTACCGGGGAGCTGTTTTTT.